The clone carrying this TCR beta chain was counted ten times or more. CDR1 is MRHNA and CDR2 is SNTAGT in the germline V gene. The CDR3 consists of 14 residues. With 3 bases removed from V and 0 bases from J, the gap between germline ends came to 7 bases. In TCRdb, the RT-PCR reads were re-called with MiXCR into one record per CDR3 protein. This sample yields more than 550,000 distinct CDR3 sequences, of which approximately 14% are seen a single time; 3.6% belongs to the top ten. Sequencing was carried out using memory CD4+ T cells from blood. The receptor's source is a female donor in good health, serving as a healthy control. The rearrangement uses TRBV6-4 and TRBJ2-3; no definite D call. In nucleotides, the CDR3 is TGTGCCAGCAGTGAGGGGTGGAGCACAGATACGCAGTATTTT. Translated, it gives CASSEGWSTDTQYF.